This entry is about one T cell receptor beta chain. Its antigen is as yet unknown. This specimen comes from a study of cytomegalovirus exposure and HLA in healthy donors. Study observations and caveats: Cytomegalovirus-associated TCR beta chains were listed, numbering 150 to 200. Specificity of a few CMV-associated chains for CMV antigens was verified in vitro.

Produced via immunoSEQ multiplex PCR; TCRdb's table is partial and in-frame only. The sample lists roughly 140,000 clones, 70% to 90% occurring once. The ends lost 2 bases at V and 5 bases at J; junction bases unmatched: 9. The CDR3 covers 16 residues. From germline, CDR1 is PRHDT and CDR2 FYEKMQ (reference sequence). The sequence came from a woman in her late teens or twenties in good health and CMV-seropositive. The chain has TRBV13 and TRBJ2-5; TRBD2 matches 9 bases. The sequenced sample consisted of PBMCs. CDR3 in DNA: TGTGCCAGCAGCTTACGTTCTAGCGGGGTTTGGGAGACCCAGTACTTC. It encodes CASSLRSSGVWETQYF.